This T cell receptor beta chain was obtained from a study of T cell changes during pregnancy in multiple sclerosis (dated by TCRdb to the late 2010s). Broadly, across the study: In women with multiple sclerosis, the researchers looked at how the T cell repertoire shifted as pregnancy progressed.

Receptor libraries were prepared by the immunoSEQ multiplex PCR assay. Held by TCRdb, this immuneACCESS table contains in-frame sequences only and omits some clones. Under half of the omission traces to an unresolved V gene where checked; the cause of the rest is unknown. The sample table shows over 65,000 clones, and roughly nine tenths are seen once. In total, the top ten clones hold approximately 2.5% of the sample. The germline V gene encodes CDR1 SGHTA and CDR2 FQGNSA. V loses 4 bases at its end and J loses 4 bases; junction bases beyond the gene matches: 6. Taken from cysteine to phenylalanine, the CDR3 has 15 residues. CDR3 DNA is the only sequence kept; it has 45 bases, read in frame from the first base. As to this clone: Its cognate antigen has yet to be identified. No much larger clone exists at a distance of one base, and base qualities are not known.

The rearrangement joined TRBV7-2 to TRBJ1-4; 7 of the junction bases match TRBD1. This specimen consisted of peripheral blood, obtained in the first trimester of pregnancy. The clonotype originates from a female donor with multiple sclerosis, enrolled in a pregnancy study. The DNA reads as follows: TGTGCCAGCAGCTCGACAGGGTTAGGTAATGAAAAACTGTTTTTT. The encoded protein is CASSSTGLGNEKLFF.